The T cell receptor beta chain under discussion was sequenced for a study of cytomegalovirus exposure and HLA in healthy donors. PCR was performed using 60 Vbeta and 13 Jbeta primers. The data were produced by immunoSEQ multiplex PCR, yet TCRdb's version contains in-frame clones alone and is incomplete. The sample includes more than 140,000 clones, around three fifths of them seen just once. Specimen: PBMCs. The receptor was isolated from a woman in her thirties in good health and CMV-seropositive.

For the CDR3, the DNA is TGTGCCAGCAAGATACAGGGGGCGGGCACCGGGGAGCTGTTTTTT. Its translation is CASKIQGAGTGELFF. This sequence joins TRBV5-4 and TRBJ2-2; 9 bases agree with TRBD1. CDR3 size: 15 residues. CDR1 and CDR2 from the germline V gene are SGHNT and YYREEE (reference sequence). V trimming: 6 bases; J trimming: 4 bases; junction bases outside the gene matches: 7.